The 10 T cell receptor beta chains below all came from one sample that was sequenced in a study of shared clonotypes between healthy human individuals. Here immunoSEQ multiplex PCR was the method, and the copy in TCRdb shows in-frame clones only, minus some. The sample lists more than 900,000 clones, 75% to 85% occurring once. The sequenced sample consisted of memory CD4+ T cells from PBMCs. Subset: CD45RA-negative fraction. These receptor sequences come from a man younger than 35 in good health. Some clones in this sample may be carry-over from other donors' samples.

Remarks on this clone: This likely reflects a read error, since a far larger clone is one base away. The chain combines TRBV29-1 with TRBJ2-5; D is perhaps TRBD2 (6 bases). From germline, CDR1 is SQVTM and CDR2 ANQGSEA. V gave up 4 bases and J gave up 4 bases, with 19 bases separating them. CDR3 length: 15 residues. The DNA for the CDR3 is TGCAGCGTTGCGGCTAGCGAGAGTCTTGGAGAGACCCAGTACTTC. It yields the protein CSVAASESLGETQYF.

The chain couples TRBV7-6 to TRBJ2-1; 7 nucleotides align to TRBD1. The germline V gene has CDR1 SGHVS and CDR2 FNYEAQ. This CDR3 is built from 15 residues. J lost 5 bases, V lost 3 bases, and 7 bases had no gene match. CDR3 residues: CASSFLTGFNNEQFF. The CDR3 bases are TGTGCCAGCAGCTTCCTGACAGGGTTTAACAATGAGCAGTTCTTC. Filled out from reference TRBV7-6 and TRBJ2-1, the complete variable domain reads GAGVSQSPRYKVTKRGQDVALRCDPISGHVSLYWYRQALGQGPEFLTYFNYEAQQDKSGLPNDRFSAERPEGSISTLTIQRTEQRDSAMYRCASSFLTGFNNEQFFGPGTRLTVL.

This clone has more than one count but fewer than ten. The rearrangement uses TRBV15 and TRBJ1-2; D not certain. The CDR3 runs 13 residues. V was trimmed by 0 bases and J by 8 bases, leaving 10 bases between them. Germline V gene sequence: CDR1 LNHNV, CDR2 YYDKDF (reference sequence). CDR3 sequence reads: CATSRDLQTGYTF. The CDR3, as DNA: TGTGCCACCAGCAGAGATCTACAGACGGGCTACACCTTC.

This chain joins TRBV5-4 and TRBJ2-7; 7 bases map to TRBD2. CDR3 length: 15 residues. V dropped 1 base and J dropped 0; count of bases not matched to a gene: 4. CDR1 is SGHNT, CDR2 YYREEE, per germline (reference sequence). The CDR3 sequence: CASSLRGGSSYEQYF. CDR3 in DNA: TGTGCCAGCAGCTTGAGAGGCGGGAGCTCCTACGAGCAGTACTTC.

This sequence joins TRBV18 and TRBJ1-4; D uncertain. Trimming removed 0 bases from V and 8 bases from J, with 13 bases in between. Per germline, CDR1 KGHSH and CDR2 LQKENI. The CDR3 runs 15 residues. CDR3 protein: CASSPPGSAREKLFF. The CDR3 DNA sequence: TGTGCCAGCTCACCACCGGGCTCCGCGCGGGAAAAACTGTTTTTT.

The V call is TRBV28, the J call TRBJ1-2; 7 positions match TRBD1. Germline values: CDR1 MDHEN, CDR2 SYDVKM. CDR3 size: 14 residues. Trimming removed 6 bases from V and 7 bases from J; junction bases left unmatched: 11. The CDR3 region has the DNA TGTGCCAGCAGGCTAACTCGACAGGGAGCTGGCTACACCTTC. Translation gives CASRLTRQGAGYTF.

On this clone: Being one base from a much bigger clone, this may be a read error. The chain links TRBV14 to TRBJ2-4, with D possibly being TRBD2 (6 bases). The germline CDR1 and CDR2 sequences are SGHDN and FVKESK. The CDR3 extends over 12 amino acids. V gave up 4 bases and J gave up 13 bases, with 14 bases separating them. Here the CDR3 DNA reads TGTGCCAGCAGCCGCGATACTAGCCGGCAGTACTTC. This gives the protein CASSRDTSRQYF.

The chain joins TRBV28 to TRBJ2-5; tentatively, D is TRBD2 (5 bases). In germline, CDR1 is MDHEN, CDR2 SYDVKM. Trimming took off 5 bases at V and 1 base at J, with 17 bases between the two ends. The CDR3 has 16 amino acids. The CDR3 here is CASSTLVDRGQETQYF. In DNA, the CDR3 is TGTGCCAGCAGTACCTTAGTTGATCGGGGCCAAGAGACCCAGTACTTC.

On this clone itself: Since a much larger clone is just one base distant, this may be a read error. The V call is TRBV29-1, the J call TRBJ2-7; D is uncertain. Trimming removed 4 bases from V and 4 bases from J, with 8 bases in between. The CDR3 contains 11 residues. The germline V gene has CDR1 SQVTM and CDR2 ANQGSEA. The CDR3 sequence is CSVGVSYEQYF. The CDR3 bases are TGCAGCGTTGGAGTGTCGTACGAGCAGTACTTC.

This rearrangement joins TRBV6-5 to TRBJ2-3, with 10 nucleotides matching TRBD1. The germline gives CDR1 MNHEY, CDR2 SVGAGI. This CDR3 contains 14 residues. Trimming took 7 bases from V and 5 from J; bases not matched to a gene: 6. The CDR3 DNA is TGTGCCAGCACCCGACAGGGGGCGGGAGATACGCAGTATTTT. This translates into CASTRQGAGDTQYF.